This TCR beta chain was retrieved from a study of cytomegalovirus exposure and HLA in healthy donors. The wider study: One earlier analysis, a look at approximately 190 million T cells, found about 100 million unique TCR beta sequences. Study conclusions and caveats: HLA allele associations emerged for around 16,000 TCR beta sequences in a later analysis, at 0.05 false discovery rate.

This clone was counted only a few times. Its antigen remains unknown. When sampled, the donors appeared nominally healthy, though they likely had unrecorded immune exposures. With 60 Vbeta and 13 Jbeta primers, the PCR was carried out. Data came from immunoSEQ multiplex PCR; TCRdb stores just in-frame clones and leaves some out. The sample contains some 140,000 clones, over 70% of which appear only once. The germline V gene has CDR1 LGHNA and CDR2 YNFKEQ. CDR3 length: 17 residues. Trimming removed 0 bases from V and 7 bases from J; junction bases left unmatched: 12. The sequencing input was PBMCs. This TCR came from a young woman in good health and CMV-seronegative. The V call is TRBV4-2, the J call TRBJ2-7; TRBD1 matches at 10 bases. The CDR3 protein is CASSQDLGTGDIWEQYF. Written as DNA, the CDR3 is TGTGCCAGCAGCCAAGATCTCGGGACAGGGGATATATGGGAGCAGTACTTC.